The 20 T cell receptor beta chains reported below all come from one sample, sequenced in a study of blood T cells in healthy people across ages (dated by TCRdb to about 2015). The library was obtained by 5' RACE. Sequencing took place on an Illumina HiSeq 2500. A second 7 to 11 cycle PCR used a sample-barcoded 5' primer and a J-beta primer mix. TCRdb redid the processing of the public reads, applying fastp at Q25 and MiXCR, and retained in-frame beta chains. Each entry merges the rows of one CDR3 protein and shows their most common DNA and genes. The sample table records about 620,000 distinct CDR3 sequences; approximately 52% of these occur just once. The ten largest make up roughly 13% of the sample. Source material: blood. The source is a woman of 80 years or more in good health.

The chain is built from TRBV20-1 and TRBJ2-3; no firm D call. CDR1 and CDR2 from the germline V gene are DFQATT and SNEGSKA (reference sequence). This CDR3 has 15 residues. Trimming removed 2 bases at V and 2 bases at J, with 14 bases between. The CDR3 loop reads CSARYNPDHTDTQYF. CDR3 nucleotides: TGCAGTGCTAGATATAATCCAGACCACACAGATACGCAGTATTTT.

V usage is TRBV12-3 or TRBV12-4 and J usage is TRBJ2-2; no definite D call. This CDR3 is built from 16 residues. Trimming took 6 bases from V and 4 from J, leaving 18 bases between them. The CDR3 DNA sequence: TGTGCCAGCAGCCCTCTTGACACCCCGGGCACCGGGGAGCTGTTTTTT. Translation gives CASSPLDTPGTGELFF.

This clonotype was observed many times. The CDR3: CASSQYGGETQYF. Here the CDR3 DNA reads TGTGCCAGCTCCCAGTATGGAGGGGAGACCCAGTACTTC. The genes are TRBV18 and TRBJ2-5; weak D call: TRBD2 (6 bases). The CDR3 is 13 amino acids. Trimming stripped 6 bases from V and 5 bases from J, with 13 bases between. The germline CDR1 and CDR2 sequences are KGHSH and LQKENI.

As for this clonotype: A single base separates this from a much larger clone, so it may be a read error. This rearrangement joins TRBV20-1 to TRBJ2-5; no firm D call. The last part of the DNA fits TRBJ2-1 better; the J call may be wrong. Germline V gives CDR1 DFQATT, CDR2 SNEGSKA (reference sequence). The CDR3 is 13 amino acids. The CDR3, as DNA: TGCAGTGCCCTCTCGGGCAGCCAAGAGACCCAGTTCTTC. It encodes CSALSGSQETQFF.

J is TRBJ1-1 and V is TRBV4-1; weak D call: TRBD1 (6 bases). Between the trimmed V and J ends, which lost 3 bases and 0 bases, there was a span of 11 bases. The CDR3 extends over 15 amino acids. CDR1 and CDR2 from the germline V gene are MGHRA and YSYEKL. The CDR3 coding sequence is TGCGCCAGCAGCCAGGACAGAGAAATGAACACTGAAGCTTTCTTT. This codes for CASSQDREMNTEAFF.

This chain uses TRBV5-6 with TRBJ2-3; D possibly corresponds to TRBD2 (7 bases). CDR1 and CDR2 from the germline V gene are SGHDT and YYEEEE. V was clipped by 4 bases and J by 6 bases, with 18 bases between them. The CDR3 spans 15 residues. The CDR3 region is CASSRGGSSADTQYF. In DNA, the CDR3 is TGTGCCAGCAGCAGGGGGGGGAGTAGCGCCGATACGCAGTATTTT.

The chain is built from TRBV29-1 and TRBJ2-7; D may be TRBD1 or TRBD2 (7 bases each). Germline V gene lookup returns CDR1 SQVTM and CDR2 ANQGSEA. With 4 bases removed from V and 7 bases from J, the gap between germline ends came to 26 bases. CDR3 length: 16 amino acids. For the CDR3, the DNA is TGCAGCGTTGGGGGGGGCAGGGGGGATCCTTTTTGGGAGCAGTACTTC. Protein product: CSVGGGRGDPFWEQYF.

The chain links TRBV27 to TRBJ2-1; TRBD2 might be the D (6 bases). The CDR3 has 15 residues. Per germline, CDR1 MNHEY and CDR2 SMNVEV (reference sequence). V was cut by 6 bases and J by 7 bases, with 19 bases left in between. The CDR3 coding sequence is TGTGCCAGCAGCTTTGCGGGATTAATGGGGAATGAGCAGTTCTTC. It yields the protein CASSFAGLMGNEQFF.

This clonotype has more than one count but fewer than ten. V usage is TRBV20-1 and J usage is TRBJ1-3, with D unclear. Germline V gives CDR1 DFQATT, CDR2 SNEGSKA (reference sequence). The CDR3 loop spans 13 amino acids. V lost 5 bases and J 0 bases, leaving 8 bases between the germline ends. The CDR3, as DNA: TGCAGTGCTCCTATCCCCTCTGGAAACACCATATATTTT. Translation gives CSAPIPSGNTIYF.

This clonotype was detected many times. The J gene is TRBJ2-3, the V gene TRBV6-5; 8 bases align to TRBD1. V shed 7 bases, J shed 1 base, and the junction held 1 base outside the gene matches. The CDR3 has 13 amino acids. Germline V gene data show CDR1 as MNHEY and CDR2 as SVGAGI. The CDR3 region has the DNA TGTGCCAGCAAACAGGGGGGCACAGATACGCAGTATTTT. Residues: CASKQGGTDTQYF.

The chain uses TRBV3-1 and TRBJ2-3, with D possibly matching TRBD1 (5 bases). Germline V CDR1 and CDR2: LGHDT, YNNKEL (reference sequence). The CDR3 covers 14 residues. Trimming pared 0 bases from V and 4 bases from J, leaving 8 bases between. Here the CDR3 reads CASSQEGVADTQYF. The CDR3 coding sequence is TGTGCCAGCAGCCAAGAAGGGGTGGCAGATACGCAGTATTTT.

The chain employs TRBV11-2 and TRBJ2-1; 7 bases fit TRBD2. The CDR3 spans 15 residues. Germline lookup yields CDR1 SGHAT and CDR2 FQNNGV. After removal of 3 bases from V and 3 bases from J, the junction contained 5 bases not matched to a gene. Written as DNA, the CDR3 is TGTGCCAGCAGCTTTCGGGGGGACCGCTACAATGAGCAGTTCTTC. Translating gives CASSFRGDRYNEQFF. The full variable domain, rest sourced from reference TRBV11-2 and TRBJ2-1, is EAGVAQSPRYKIIEKRQSVAFWCNPISGHATLYWYQQILGQGPKLLIQFQNNGVVDDSQLPKDRFSAERLKGVDSTLKIQPAKLEDSAVYLCASSFRGDRYNEQFFGPGTRLTVL.

This clonotype was counted once. The genes are TRBV5-1 and TRBJ2-1; D is possibly TRBD2 (6 bases). Germline-derived CDR1 and CDR2 are SGHRS and YFSETQ. Trimming removed 7 bases at V and 5 bases at J, with 16 bases between. The CDR3 is 14 residues long. The CDR3, as DNA: TGCGCCAGCGAGAGGGAGGTGGGGAACAATGAGCAGTTCTTC. Its protein product is CASEREVGNNEQFF. Complete variable domain (other parts from reference TRBV5-1 and TRBJ2-1): KAGVTQTPRYLIKTRGQQVTLSCSPISGHRSVSWYQQTPGQGLQFLFEYFSETQRNKGNFPGRFSGRQFSNSRSEMNVSTLELGDSALYLCASEREVGNNEQFFGPGTRLTVL.

CDR3 coding DNA: TGCAGTGCTAGGCACGCGGCATTGGACACTGAAGCTTTCTTT. Residues: CSARHAALDTEAFF. The gene calls are TRBV20-1 and TRBJ1-1; unclear D gene. This CDR3 comprises 14 residues. The ends were cut back, 3 bases at V and 3 bases at J, with 14 bases in the middle. The germline CDR1 and CDR2 sequences are DFQATT and SNEGSKA (reference sequence).

This clonotype was seen ten or more times. The rearrangement links TRBV21-1 to TRBJ2-3; the table gives TRBD1 as D, unverified against the DNA. TRBV21-1 is a known pseudogene. The CDR3 length is 16 residues. This CDR3 is CASIDTGCDPRDTQYF. CDR3 nucleotide sequence: TGTGCCAGCATCGACACCGGGTGCGACCCAAGAGATACGCAGTATTTT.

This clonotype was counted many times. The genes are TRBV5-5 and TRBJ1-1; D is unresolved. CDR3 length: 14 amino acids. Germline CDR1 SGHKS, CDR2 YYEKEE (reference sequence). Trimming removed 0 bases from V and 1 base from J, with 7 bases in between. CDR3 residues: CASSLVAPNTEAFF. The CDR3 DNA sequence: TGTGCCAGCAGCTTGGTTGCCCCGAACACTGAAGCTTTCTTT.

This clonotype occurred many times. This sequence joins TRBV5-1 and TRBJ2-3, with 7 bases fitting TRBD1. V gave up 6 bases and J gave up 0 bases; unmatched junction bases: 1. The CDR3 runs to 13 residues. Germline-derived CDR1 and CDR2 are SGHRS and YFSETQ. In nucleotides, the CDR3 is TGCGCCAGCAACAGGGGCAGCACAGATACGCAGTATTTT. As protein: CASNRGSTDTQYF.

The genes are TRBV20-1 and TRBJ1-4; TRBD1 aligns across 9 bases. Losses at the gene ends were 6 bases for V and 7 bases for J; bases not matched to a gene: 9. This CDR3 has 14 amino acids. The V gene's germline CDR1 is DFQATT and CDR2 SNEGSKA (reference sequence). CDR3 coding DNA: TGCAGTGCAGTAAAGGACAGGGGAAGTGAAAAACTGTTTTTT. This translates into CSAVKDRGSEKLFF.

On this clonotype: A much larger clonotype is one base distant, so this may be a read error. The chain is built from TRBV20-1 and TRBJ2-7; the D gene is possibly TRBD2 (6 bases). The germline CDR1 and CDR2 sequences are DFQATT and SNEGSKA (reference sequence). The CDR3 is 17 amino acids. DNA of the CDR3: TGCAGTGCTAGAGATCCCCGGGGTTCCGGGACTGTCTACGAACAGTACTTC. Its translation is CSARDPRGSGTVYEQYF.

CDR3 nucleotides: TGTGCCAGCAGCCTACTAGCGAGAGTTGCCTATGAGCAGTTCTTC. Its translation: CASSLLARVAYEQFF. The rearrangement joins TRBV6-6 to TRBJ2-1; 7 bases agree with TRBD2. After removal of 6 bases from V and 8 bases from J, the junction contained 13 bases not matched to a gene. The CDR3 is 15 amino acids. Per germline, CDR1 MNHNY and CDR2 SVGAGI (reference sequence).